This T cell receptor (beta chain) was found in a study of blood T cell repertoires in COVID-19. On the study more broadly: The samples span acute and convalescent COVID-19 from the United States, Italy and Spain. Sources were T cells, B-cell-depleted T cells, or PBMCs; the material itself was cDNA or gDNA.

The CDR3 is made up of 13 amino acids. Trimming removed 4 bases at V and 5 bases at J, with 11 bases between. Germline-derived CDR1 and CDR2 are SEHNR and FQNEAQ (reference sequence). Generated by immunoSEQ multiplex PCR, the TCRdb table keeps only in-frame clones and is missing some. The sample holds approximately 150,000 clones; around 87% are singletons and the top ten take about 6.5%. The rearrangement joins TRBV7-9 to TRBJ1-1; tentatively, D is TRBD1 (5 bases). The material sequenced was peripheral blood. The receptor was isolated from a man of 80 years or more with acute or convalescent COVID-19. CDR3 loop: CASSSQGLTEAFF. The CDR3 DNA follows: TGTGCCAGCAGCTCCCAGGGTCTTACTGAAGCTTTCTTT.